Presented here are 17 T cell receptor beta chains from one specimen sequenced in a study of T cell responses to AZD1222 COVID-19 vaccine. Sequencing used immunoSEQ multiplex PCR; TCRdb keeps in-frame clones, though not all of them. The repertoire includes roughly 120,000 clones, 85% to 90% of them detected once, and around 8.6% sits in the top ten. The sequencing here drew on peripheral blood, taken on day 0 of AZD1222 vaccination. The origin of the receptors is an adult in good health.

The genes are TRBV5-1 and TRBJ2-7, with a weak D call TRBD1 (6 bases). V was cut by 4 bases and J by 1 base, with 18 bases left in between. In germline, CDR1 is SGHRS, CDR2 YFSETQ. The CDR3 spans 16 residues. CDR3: CASSGGQSWGSYEQYF. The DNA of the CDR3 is TGCGCCAGCAGCGGAGGACAGTCTTGGGGGTCCTACGAGCAGTACTTC.

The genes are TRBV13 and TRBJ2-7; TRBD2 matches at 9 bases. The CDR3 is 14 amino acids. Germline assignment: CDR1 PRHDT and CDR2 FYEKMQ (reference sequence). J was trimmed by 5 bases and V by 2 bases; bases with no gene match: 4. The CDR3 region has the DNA TGTGCCAGCAGCTTAAGGCCTAGCGGGGACGAGCAGTACTTC. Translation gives CASSLRPSGDEQYF.

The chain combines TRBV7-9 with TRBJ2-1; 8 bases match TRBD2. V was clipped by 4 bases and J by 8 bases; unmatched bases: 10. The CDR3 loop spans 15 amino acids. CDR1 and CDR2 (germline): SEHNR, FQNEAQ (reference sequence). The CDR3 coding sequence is TGTGCCAGCAGCTACGGACTAGCCAGGGAGGATGAGCAGTTCTTC. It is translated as CASSYGLAREDEQFF.

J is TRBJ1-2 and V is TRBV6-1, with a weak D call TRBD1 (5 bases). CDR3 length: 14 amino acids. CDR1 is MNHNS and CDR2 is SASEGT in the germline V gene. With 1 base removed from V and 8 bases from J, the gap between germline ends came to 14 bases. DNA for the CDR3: TGTGCCAGCAGTGAAGTCGGGGGTCTAGGAGGCTACACCTTC. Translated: CASSEVGGLGGYTF.

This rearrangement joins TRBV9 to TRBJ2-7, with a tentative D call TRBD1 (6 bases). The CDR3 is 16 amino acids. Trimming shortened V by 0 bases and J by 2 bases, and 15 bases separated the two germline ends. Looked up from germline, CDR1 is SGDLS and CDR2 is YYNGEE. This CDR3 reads CASSVGTLRGPYEQYF. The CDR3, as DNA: TGTGCCAGCAGCGTAGGGACCCTCAGGGGACCCTACGAGCAGTACTTC.

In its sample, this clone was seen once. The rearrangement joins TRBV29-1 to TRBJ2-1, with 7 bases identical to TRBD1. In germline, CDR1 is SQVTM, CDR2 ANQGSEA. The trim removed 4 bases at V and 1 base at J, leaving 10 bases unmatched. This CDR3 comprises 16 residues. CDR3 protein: CSVVSQGRGSYNEQFF. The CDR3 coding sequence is TGCAGCGTTGTGTCCCAGGGCAGGGGGTCCTACAATGAGCAGTTCTTC.

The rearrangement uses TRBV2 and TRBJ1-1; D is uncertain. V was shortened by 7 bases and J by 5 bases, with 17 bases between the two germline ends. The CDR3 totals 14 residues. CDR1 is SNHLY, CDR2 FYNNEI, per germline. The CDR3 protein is CASIPPGGRTEAFF. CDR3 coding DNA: TGTGCCAGCATTCCGCCAGGCGGTCGGACTGAAGCTTTCTTT.

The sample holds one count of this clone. The CDR3 region has the DNA TGTGCCAGCACCAGGGGGCCAAATAGCAATCAGCCCCAGCATTTT. Translated: CASTRGPNSNQPQHF. This chain joins TRBV5-8 and TRBJ1-5; TRBD1 agrees at 8 bases. The CDR3 runs 15 residues. V lost 6 bases and J lost 0; bases outside the gene matches: 5. Germline CDR1 is SGHTS and CDR2 is YDEGEE. The full variable domain, in which reference TRBV5-8 and TRBJ1-5 provide the parts outside the CDR3, is EAGVTQSPTHLIKTRGQQATLRCSPISGHTSVYWYQQALGLGLQFLLWYDEGEERNRGNFPPRFSGRQFPNYSSELNVNALELEDSALYLCASTRGPNSNQPQHFGDGTRLSIL.

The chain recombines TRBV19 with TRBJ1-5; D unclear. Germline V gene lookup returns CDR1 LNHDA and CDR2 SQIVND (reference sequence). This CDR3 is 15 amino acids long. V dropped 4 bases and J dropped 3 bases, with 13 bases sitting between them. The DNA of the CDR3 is TGTGCCAGTAGTACGGGCCCCCTATTCAATCAGCCCCAGCATTTT. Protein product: CASSTGPLFNQPQHF.

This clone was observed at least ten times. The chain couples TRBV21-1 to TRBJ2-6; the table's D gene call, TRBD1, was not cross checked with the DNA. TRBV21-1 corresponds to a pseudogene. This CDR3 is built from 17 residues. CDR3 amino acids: CASSPYSDSSGANVLTF. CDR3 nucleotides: TGTGCCAGCAGCCCTTACTCGGACAGCTCTGGGGCCAACGTCCTGACTTTC.

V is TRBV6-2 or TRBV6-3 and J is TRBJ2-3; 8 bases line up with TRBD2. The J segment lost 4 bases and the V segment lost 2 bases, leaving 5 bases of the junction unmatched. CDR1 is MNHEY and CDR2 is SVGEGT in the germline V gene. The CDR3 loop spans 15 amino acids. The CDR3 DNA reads TGTGCCAGCAGTTACGGAGCGGGAGTTGCAGATACGCAGTATTTT. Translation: CASSYGAGVADTQYF.

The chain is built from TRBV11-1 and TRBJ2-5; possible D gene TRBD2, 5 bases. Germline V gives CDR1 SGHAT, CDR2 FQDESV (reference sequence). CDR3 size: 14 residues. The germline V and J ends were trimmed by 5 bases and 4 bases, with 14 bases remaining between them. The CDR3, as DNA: TGTGCCAGCAGCCCGAATAGCGTACGAGAGACCCAGTACTTC. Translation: CASSPNSVRETQYF.

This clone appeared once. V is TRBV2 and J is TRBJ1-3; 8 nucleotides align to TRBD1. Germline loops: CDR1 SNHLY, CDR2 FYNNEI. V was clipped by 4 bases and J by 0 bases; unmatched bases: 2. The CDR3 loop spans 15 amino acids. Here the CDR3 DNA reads TGTGCCAGCAGTGCACAGGGGGTCTCTGGAAACACCATATATTTT. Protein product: CASSAQGVSGNTIYF.

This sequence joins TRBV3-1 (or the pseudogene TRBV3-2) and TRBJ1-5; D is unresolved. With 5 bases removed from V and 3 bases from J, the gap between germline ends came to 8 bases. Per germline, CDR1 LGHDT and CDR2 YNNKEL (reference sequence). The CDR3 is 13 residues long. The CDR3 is CASSNSPNQPQHF. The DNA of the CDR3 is TGTGCCAGCAGCAACAGTCCCAATCAGCCCCAGCATTTT.

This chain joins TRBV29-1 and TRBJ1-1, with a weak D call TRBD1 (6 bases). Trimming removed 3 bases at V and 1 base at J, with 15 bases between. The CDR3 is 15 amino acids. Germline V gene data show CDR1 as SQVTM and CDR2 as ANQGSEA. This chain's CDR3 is CSVDPDRFRNTEAFF. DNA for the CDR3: TGCAGCGTTGACCCCGACAGGTTTCGGAACACTGAAGCTTTCTTT.

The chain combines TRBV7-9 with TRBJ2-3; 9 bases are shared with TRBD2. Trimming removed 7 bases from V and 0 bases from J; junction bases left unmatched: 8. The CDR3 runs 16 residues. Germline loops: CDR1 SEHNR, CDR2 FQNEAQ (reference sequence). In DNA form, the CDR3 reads TGTGCCAGCACCCCTACTAGCGGGTCTAGCACAGATACGCAGTATTTT. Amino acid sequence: CASTPTSGSSTDTQYF.

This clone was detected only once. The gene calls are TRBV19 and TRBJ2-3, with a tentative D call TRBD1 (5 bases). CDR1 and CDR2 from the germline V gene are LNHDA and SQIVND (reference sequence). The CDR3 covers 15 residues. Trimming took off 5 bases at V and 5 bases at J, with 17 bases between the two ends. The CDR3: CASSSPGRVGDTQYF. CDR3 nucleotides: TGTGCCAGTAGTTCCCCCGGCAGGGTAGGAGATACGCAGTATTTT.